These 19 T cell receptor beta chains were sequenced from one sample in a study of CD8 T cells in Susac syndrome. An amount of RNA that ranged from 0.5 to 1 ug was reverse transcribed with random hexamers. TCRdb called the immunoSEQ multiplex PCR reads again in MiXCR, with one record for every CDR3 protein. The profile shows some 130,000 distinct CDR3 sequences, nearly 95% of them singletons. The material sequenced was CD4+ T cells from PBMCs. The receptor set was obtained from a human donor in good health.

J is TRBJ2-7 and V is TRBV7-9; 7 nucleotides line up with TRBD1. Germline V CDR1 and CDR2: SEHNR, FQNEAQ (reference sequence). The CDR3 contains 14 residues. V was pared by 7 bases and J by 5 bases, with 11 bases of the junction left unmatched. The CDR3 loop reads CASTLAEGANEQYF. The CDR3 bases are TGTGCCAGCACCCTGGCCGAGGGGGCGAACGAGCAGTACTTC.

The chain recombines TRBV4-2 with TRBJ2-1; 11 bases line up with TRBD2. Germline V gene sequence: CDR1 LGHNA, CDR2 YNFKEQ. The J segment lost 10 bases and the V segment lost 0 bases, leaving 8 bases of the junction unmatched. This CDR3 spans 16 amino acids. CDR3: CASSQEGVLAGGEQFF. The CDR3 DNA follows: TGTGCCAGCAGCCAAGAAGGGGTGCTAGCGGGAGGCGAGCAGTTCTTC.

The chain recombines TRBV7-2 with TRBJ1-4; D is undetermined. The CDR3 contains 16 residues. In germline, CDR1 is SGHTA, CDR2 FQGNSA. Trimming shortened V by 5 bases and J by 3 bases, and 16 bases separated the two germline ends. As DNA, the CDR3 is TGTGCCAGCAGCGCTAATATTGGTCGGGCTAATGAAAAACTGTTTTTT. Translating it yields CASSANIGRANEKLFF.

The chain employs TRBV3-1 and TRBJ1-2, with 8 bases identical to TRBD1. V was clipped by 2 bases and J by 4 bases; unmatched bases: 6. CDR1 is LGHDT and CDR2 is YNNKEL in the germline V gene (reference sequence). CDR3 length: 15 residues. The CDR3, as DNA: TGTGCCAGCAGCCAATTGGACAGGGCTGTCTATGGCTACACCTTC. This translates into CASSQLDRAVYGYTF.

This clonotype was found once. The chain uses TRBV24-1 and TRBJ2-4; D may be TRBD2 (6 bases). V was trimmed by 2 bases and J by 3 bases, leaving 10 bases between them. Germline-derived CDR1 and CDR2 are KGHDR and SFDVKD. The CDR3 consists of 15 residues. The CDR3 DNA reads TGTGCCACCAGTGATTCATGGGGGGTCAAAAACATTCAGTACTTC. It yields the protein CATSDSWGVKNIQYF.

The chain links TRBV6-5 to TRBJ1-2; TRBD1 agrees at 7 bases. After removal of 0 bases from V and 4 bases from J, the junction contained 11 bases not matched to a gene. Germline V CDR1 and CDR2: MNHEY, SVGAGI. The CDR3 length is 17 residues. The CDR3 loop is CASSYSIYRGGGYGYTF. The CDR3 nucleotides read TGTGCCAGCAGTTACTCTATTTACAGGGGAGGCGGCTATGGCTACACCTTC.

Here the CDR3 DNA reads TGTGCCAGCAGCCAAGGGACGGCCGGCAGCCTCTATGGCTACACCTTC. It encodes CASSQGTAGSLYGYTF. The chain has TRBV27 and TRBJ1-2, with D possibly TRBD1 on 5 matching bases. The CDR3 is 16 residues long. From germline, CDR1 is MNHEY and CDR2 SMNVEV (reference sequence). V lost 6 bases and J lost 4, with 21 bases in between.

The J gene is TRBJ2-2, the V gene TRBV28; D perhaps matches TRBD1 (6 bases). The V gene's germline CDR1 is MDHEN and CDR2 SYDVKM. Between the trimmed V and J ends, which lost 7 bases and 5 bases, there was a span of 17 bases. This CDR3 has 15 residues. CDR3 DNA: TGTGCCAGCACCTACCCCAGGGGAGCTACCGGGGAGCTGTTTTTT. This encodes CASTYPRGATGELFF. Full variable domain (missing parts from reference TRBV28 and TRBJ2-2): DVKVTQSSRYLVKRTGEKVFLECVQDMDHENMFWYRQDPGLGLRLIYFSYDVKMKEKGDIPEGYSVSREKKERFSLILESASTNQTSMYLCASTYPRGATGELFFGEGSRLTVL.

The chain combines TRBV27 with TRBJ2-2; 11 bases are shared with TRBD1. From germline, CDR1 is MNHEY and CDR2 SMNVEV (reference sequence). This CDR3 has 15 amino acids. Trimming at V came to 5 bases and at J to 7 bases, leaving 6 bases not matched to a gene. The CDR3 is CASSRRTGGIGELFF. The CDR3 region has the DNA TGTGCCAGCAGTCGGAGGACAGGGGGCATCGGGGAGCTGTTTTTT.

The rearrangement links TRBV6-5 to TRBJ1-1, with D possibly TRBD1 on 6 matching bases. The germline CDR1 and CDR2 sequences are MNHEY and SVGAGI. Trimming stripped 4 bases from V and 5 bases from J, with 11 bases between. The CDR3 spans 13 residues. CDR3 region: CASSFQGRTEAFF. CDR3 bases: TGTGCCAGCAGTTTTCAGGGGCGGACTGAAGCTTTCTTT.

J is TRBJ2-3 and V is TRBV3-1, with 10 bases that match TRBD2. The ends lost 4 bases at V and 4 bases at J; junction bases unmatched: 11. The CDR3 is made up of 17 amino acids. Per germline, CDR1 LGHDT and CDR2 YNNKEL (reference sequence). CDR3 residues: CASSPYRSSGSADTQYF. In nucleotides, the CDR3 is TGTGCCAGCAGCCCATACAGATCTAGCGGGAGCGCAGATACGCAGTATTTT.

The chain combines TRBV4-1 with TRBJ2-6; no clear D gene. This CDR3 region has 19 residues. The ends were cut back, 0 bases at V and 0 bases at J, with 15 bases in the middle. Germline V CDR1 and CDR2: MGHRA, YSYEKL. The CDR3: CASSQDFPGHSSGANVLTF. The CDR3 region has the DNA TGCGCCAGCAGCCAAGATTTTCCAGGTCATAGCTCTGGGGCCAACGTCCTGACTTTC.

The chain recombines TRBV7-2 with TRBJ2-7, with 11 bases fitting TRBD2. The CDR3 runs 17 residues. V lost 2 bases, J lost 7 bases, and 13 bases stayed unmatched. Germline CDR1 SGHTA, CDR2 FQGNSA. The CDR3 sequence is CASSLQLGSGGEEEQYF. In DNA form, the CDR3 reads TGTGCCAGCAGCTTACAGTTGGGTAGCGGGGGGGAAGAGGAGCAGTACTTC.

J is TRBJ2-2 and V is TRBV28; unclear D gene. Trimming shortened V by 4 bases and J by 6 bases, and 21 bases separated the two germline ends. The CDR3 contains 17 residues. Per the germline V gene, CDR1 is MDHEN and CDR2 is SYDVKM. The CDR3 bases are TGTGCCAGCAGTTCCCTCCGGCAGGCCCAAACCCCCGGGGAGCTGTTTTTT. The encoded protein is CASSSLRQAQTPGELFF.

The J gene is TRBJ2-7, the V gene TRBV5-1, with 7 bases that match TRBD2. The CDR3 loop spans 13 amino acids. The trim removed 2 bases at V and 5 bases at J, leaving 4 bases unmatched. Germline V CDR1 and CDR2: SGHRS, YFSETQ. The CDR3 sequence is CASSLPGRDEQYF. CDR3 DNA sequence: TGCGCCAGCAGCTTACCAGGGAGGGACGAGCAGTACTTC.

The chain carries TRBV18 and TRBJ2-3; D possibly corresponds to TRBD2 (6 bases). Trimming cost V 5 bases and J 2 bases, with 20 bases left between them. This CDR3 has 17 amino acids. The germline V gene encodes CDR1 KGHSH and CDR2 LQKENI. CDR3 bases: TGTGCCAGCTCATCCCTCGGAGCGGGCCGTAACACAGATACGCAGTATTTT. Amino acid sequence: CASSSLGAGRNTDTQYF.

The chain employs TRBV29-1 and TRBJ2-1; D ambiguous. V was shortened by 6 bases and J by 4 bases, with 10 bases between the two germline ends. Germline V gives CDR1 SQVTM, CDR2 ANQGSEA. This CDR3 comprises 12 residues. Written as DNA, the CDR3 is TGCAGCGTCCGGCTCGGTTACAATGAGCAGTTCTTC. This sequence encodes CSVRLGYNEQFF.

This chain links TRBV3-1 with TRBJ2-1; 11 nucleotides align to TRBD2. The CDR3 loop spans 17 amino acids. J was trimmed by 4 bases and V by 4 bases; bases with no gene match: 9. CDR1 and CDR2 from the germline V gene are LGHDT and YNNKEL (reference sequence). The CDR3 DNA reads TGTGCCAGCAGCCTGTCTCCGGGACTAGCGGCTTACAATGAGCAGTTCTTC. Translated: CASSLSPGLAAYNEQFF.

This chain joins TRBV7-9 and TRBJ2-4, with 8 positions matching TRBD2. Germline assignment: CDR1 SEHNR and CDR2 FQNEAQ (reference sequence). This CDR3 has 18 residues. The trim removed 5 bases at V and 0 bases at J, leaving 12 bases unmatched. This CDR3 is CASSPGRGLAGAKNIQYF. The CDR3 DNA sequence: TGTGCCAGCAGCCCTGGCAGGGGCCTAGCGGGAGCCAAAAACATTCAGTACTTC.